Detailed here is one T cell receptor (beta chain). The antigen is unknown. It may be a read error: a sequence one base away is much more abundant. Using a J-beta primer mix together with a sample-barcoded 5' primer, a second PCR was run for roughly 6 to 11 cycles. TCRdb redid the calling of the 5' RACE reads with MiXCR, one entry per CDR3 protein. The data show 630,000 or so distinct CDR3 sequences, with about 30% seen just once and 15% held by the top ten. All donors came from Russia, were Caucasian and healthy, and spanned ages roughly 6 to 95. Isolating PBMCs gave at least 6.5 million of these cells per sample. The data were taken from a study of blood T cells in healthy people across ages. The study's findings and limits: CMV status of donors was unknown, possibly confounding expanded clonotype changes.

V lost 0 bases to trimming and J lost 2 bases, with 13 bases between them. Germline V gives CDR1 SGHRS, CDR2 YFSETQ. This CDR3 is 16 amino acids long. The sample was blood. The chain employs TRBV5-1 and TRBJ2-3; possibly TRBD2 for D (6 bases). This TCR was recovered from a woman of 80 years or more in good health. CDR3 DNA: TGCGCCAGCAGCTTGGACGCTGGGGGGAACACAGATACGCAGTATTTT. Amino acid sequence: CASSLDAGGNTDTQYF.